A single sample gave rise to the 30 T cell receptor beta chains below, sequenced in a study of blood T cell repertoires in COVID-19. Clones were read by immunoSEQ multiplex PCR, and TCRdb kept only the in-frame ones, dropping some. The sample records fewer than 400,000 clones, 85% being singletons. The sequenced sample consisted of peripheral blood. All receptors come from a woman in her late teens or twenties with acute or convalescent COVID-19.

About this clone: In the same sample, other DNA sequences code for this CDR3. CDR3 protein: CASSPGGSYEQYF. The CDR3 nucleotides are TGTGCCAGCAGCCCCGGGGGGTCCTACGAGCAGTACTTC. The V gene is TRBV9, the J gene TRBJ2-7; 7 bases match TRBD2. The J segment lost 1 base and the V segment lost 4 bases, leaving 2 bases of the junction unmatched. Germline V lookup: CDR1 SGDLS, CDR2 YYNGEE. The CDR3 is 13 residues long.

This chain connects TRBV2 to TRBJ1-3; possible D gene TRBD1, 5 bases. Trimming stripped 3 bases from V and 3 bases from J, with 15 bases between. There are 16 residues in the CDR3. CDR1 is SNHLY and CDR2 is FYNNEI in the germline V gene. The CDR3 DNA reads as TGTGCCAGCAGTGAGGGTTTGACAGCTAGTGGAAACACCATATATTTT. Its translation is CASSEGLTASGNTIYF.

In its sample, this clone was seen a few times. The rearrangement joins TRBV9 to TRBJ1-6; no clear D. The CDR3 extends over 15 amino acids. The V end was cut by 3 bases, the J end by 0 bases, with 7 bases between. Germline CDR1 reads SGDLS; CDR2 reads YYNGEE. CDR3 region: CASSEQSSYNSPLHF. CDR3 coding DNA: TGTGCCAGCAGCGAACAGAGCTCCTATAATTCACCCCTCCACTTT.

The chain links TRBV6-5 to TRBJ2-3; the D gene is possibly TRBD1 (6 bases). The CDR3 loop spans 15 amino acids. Deletions cut 0 bases from V and 0 bases from J, with 7 bases between. Germline loops: CDR1 MNHEY, CDR2 SVGAGI. The CDR3 region is CASSYSGQSTDTQYF. The CDR3, as DNA: TGTGCCAGCAGTTACTCTGGACAGAGCACAGATACGCAGTATTTT.

In DNA form, the CDR3 reads TGTGCCAGCAGCTTAGTCAGGGGCGGGCAGTTCTTC. It yields the protein CASSLVRGGQFF. This rearrangement joins TRBV7-9 to TRBJ2-1, with D possibly matching TRBD1 (6 bases). The germline V gene has CDR1 SEHNR and CDR2 FQNEAQ (reference sequence). With 1 base removed from V and 12 bases from J, the gap between germline ends came to 10 bases. The CDR3 length is 12 residues.

The chain recombines TRBV24-1 with TRBJ2-3; possible D gene TRBD1, 6 bases. Trimming cost V 4 bases and J 2 bases, with 15 bases left between them. The CDR3 length is 16 residues. In germline, CDR1 is KGHDR, CDR2 SFDVKD. Here the CDR3 reads CATSDLDRGYTDTQYF. CDR3 bases: TGTGCCACCAGTGACTTGGACAGAGGATACACAGATACGCAGTATTTT.

V and J are TRBV30 and TRBJ2-1; 7 bases are a match to TRBD2. The V and J ends lost 5 bases and 4 bases, in that order; junction bases with no gene match: 11. This CDR3 has 15 amino acids. Germline V CDR1 and CDR2: GTSNPN, SVGIG (reference sequence). The CDR3 sequence is CAWEGTPGGYNEQFF. The CDR3 DNA reads as TGTGCCTGGGAGGGCACCCCCGGGGGGTACAATGAGCAGTTCTTC.

This sequence joins TRBV3-1 (or the pseudogene TRBV3-2) and TRBJ2-7; tentatively, D is TRBD1 (5 bases). The CDR3 has 13 amino acids. Deletions cut 3 bases from V and 6 bases from J, with 12 bases between. Germline loops: CDR1 LGHDT, CDR2 YNNKEL (reference sequence). CDR3 sequence: CASSHPNRCEQYF. CDR3 bases: TGTGCCAGCAGCCACCCCAACAGGTGCGAGCAGTACTTC.

The rearrangement links TRBV5-1 to TRBJ2-1, with a tentative D call TRBD2 (6 bases). Between the trimmed V and J ends, which lost 1 base and 6 bases, there was a span of 8 bases. The CDR3 runs to 13 residues. CDR1 is SGHRS, CDR2 YFSETQ, per germline. CDR3 nucleotide sequence: TGCGCCAGCAGCTTGATGGGGGGCAATGAGCAGTTCTTC. Protein product: CASSLMGGNEQFF.

This chain uses TRBV7-7 with TRBJ2-5, with 13 positions matching TRBD2. The ends lost 5 bases at V and 4 bases at J; junction bases unmatched: 7. In germline, CDR1 is SSHAT, CDR2 FNYEAQ (reference sequence). This CDR3 has 16 amino acids. Here the CDR3 reads CASSLRTSGSGETQYF. CDR3 DNA sequence: TGTGCCAGCAGCCTCCGGACTAGCGGGAGCGGAGAGACCCAGTACTTC.

This chain joins TRBV9 and TRBJ2-1; 8 nucleotides align to TRBD2. With 1 base clipped from V and 5 bases from J, the junction kept 5 bases outside the gene matches. The CDR3 has 15 residues. CDR1 is SGDLS, CDR2 YYNGEE, per germline. CDR3 sequence (DNA): TGTGCCAGCAGCGTACGTAGCGGGGTTAACAATGAGCAGTTCTTC. Its translation is CASSVRSGVNNEQFF.

This clone turned up a few times. The chain is built from TRBV5-7 and TRBJ1-2; tentatively, D is TRBD1 (6 bases). TRBV5-7 is treated as an ORF (open reading frame) with a function not yet certain. V was shortened by 4 bases and J by 1 base, with 14 bases between the two germline ends. The CDR3 is 15 amino acids. CDR3 coding DNA: TGTGCCAGCAGCCCAACGGGACAAAATAACTATGGCTACACCTTC. It specifies CASSPTGQNNYGYTF.

The CDR3 loop reads CASSFPGVSSYEQYF. CDR3 sequence (DNA): TGTGCCAGCAGTTTCCCCGGGGTAAGCTCCTACGAGCAGTACTTC. This chain uses TRBV28 with TRBJ2-7; a possible D gene is TRBD2 (5 bases). The CDR3 covers 15 residues. Germline V gives CDR1 MDHEN, CDR2 SYDVKM. V lost 3 bases to trimming and J lost 0 bases, with 12 bases between them.

The chain has TRBV4-1 and TRBJ1-5, with TRBD1 matching over 7 bases. Losses at the gene ends were 8 bases for V and 1 base for J; bases not matched to a gene: 8. Germline CDR1 reads MGHRA; CDR2 reads YSYEKL. The CDR3 totals 15 residues. The CDR3 DNA reads TGCGCCAGCGGTACAGGGGTCTGGAGCAATCAGCCCCAGCATTTT. This sequence encodes CASGTGVWSNQPQHF.

The chain has TRBV30 and TRBJ1-2; 7 bases match TRBD1. With V trimmed by 7 bases and J by 4 bases, 6 bases remained unmatched. The germline V gene has CDR1 GTSNPN and CDR2 SVGIG (reference sequence). The CDR3 runs to 12 residues. CDR3 in DNA: TGTGCCTCTGCGACAGGGAGCTATGGCTACACCTTC. The encoded protein is CASATGSYGYTF.

The rearrangement links TRBV5-6 to TRBJ1-1, with 8 bases fitting TRBD1. The CDR3 has 16 residues. The ends lost 0 bases at V and 0 bases at J; junction bases unmatched: 4. From germline, CDR1 is SGHDT and CDR2 YYEEEE. The CDR3 bases are TGTGCCAGCAGCTTGGACAGGGGGGATATGAACACTGAAGCTTTCTTT. As protein: CASSLDRGDMNTEAFF.

J is TRBJ2-7 and V is TRBV28; 9 positions match TRBD1. Germline CDR1 MDHEN, CDR2 SYDVKM. There are 14 residues in the CDR3. After removal of 2 bases from V and 6 bases from J, the junction contained 5 bases not matched to a gene. CDR3 amino acids: CASSLGTGIREQYF. The CDR3 DNA reads TGTGCCAGCAGTTTAGGGACAGGGATCCGCGAGCAGTACTTC.

This clone turned up a few times. J is TRBJ2-1 and V is TRBV7-9; perhaps TRBD1 as D (6 bases). Trimming left V 2 bases short and J 2 bases short, with 13 bases between. CDR1 and CDR2 from the germline V gene are SEHNR and FQNEAQ (reference sequence). This CDR3 region has 16 residues. The CDR3 loop is CASSLKTGLTYNEQFF. The CDR3 DNA sequence: TGTGCCAGCAGCTTAAAGACAGGCCTTACCTACAATGAGCAGTTCTTC.

V usage is TRBV6-2 or TRBV6-3 and J usage is TRBJ1-5; maybe TRBD1 (5 bases). The CDR3 contains 12 residues. The germline V and J ends were trimmed by 4 bases and 8 bases, with 9 bases remaining between them. The V gene's germline CDR1 is MNHEY and CDR2 SVGEGT. CDR3 DNA sequence: TGTGCCAGCAGTTCATTAGGGGAGCCCCAGCATTTT. Its protein product is CASSSLGEPQHF.

This clone has just one count. Other DNA sequences of this sample code for an identical CDR3. The chain couples TRBV20-1 to TRBJ2-5; D call uncertain. Germline CDR1 is DFQATT and CDR2 is SNEGSKA (reference sequence). V lost 6 bases, J lost 4 bases, and 6 bases lay in between. The CDR3 has 10 residues. This CDR3 reads CSATRETQYF. CDR3 sequence (DNA): TGCAGTGCCACACGAGAGACCCAGTACTTC.

This clone is a singleton in its sample. Here the CDR3 DNA reads TGTGCCACGTCCAGGGCTACTTTTTTTGGCGAGCAGTACTTC. Its translation: CATSRATFFGEQYF. The chain combines TRBV7-8 with TRBJ2-7; possibly TRBD1 for D (5 bases). The CDR3 covers 14 residues. V dropped 10 bases and J dropped 6 bases, with 22 bases sitting between them. CDR1 SGHVS and CDR2 FQNEAQ come from the germline V gene.

The V call is TRBV7-9, the J call TRBJ1-1, with a weak D call TRBD1 (5 bases). The CDR3 spans 15 residues. CDR1 and CDR2 from the germline V gene are SEHNR and FQNEAQ (reference sequence). Trimming pared 1 base from V and 5 bases from J, leaving 14 bases between. The CDR3 reads CASSLVTGGGTEAFF. The CDR3 nucleotides are TGTGCCAGCAGCTTAGTAACAGGTGGAGGGACTGAAGCTTTCTTT.

The genes are TRBV24-1 and TRBJ1-2; TRBD1 matches at 12 bases. V lost 1 base and J lost 6; bases outside the gene matches: 5. The CDR3 extends over 16 amino acids. Germline CDR1 and CDR2: KGHDR and SFDVKD. CDR3 sequence: CATSDFGTGGADGYTF. The CDR3 nucleotides are TGTGCCACCAGTGATTTCGGGACAGGGGGCGCGGATGGCTACACCTTC.

This chain uses TRBV5-4 with TRBJ1-5; the D is unclear. This CDR3 comprises 14 residues. V lost 0 bases and J lost 0, with 4 bases in between. From germline, CDR1 is SGHNT and CDR2 YYREEE (reference sequence). In nucleotides, the CDR3 is TGTGCCAGCAGCTTGGACAGTAGCAATCAGCCCCAGCATTTT. It encodes CASSLDSSNQPQHF. Full variable domain (missing parts from reference TRBV5-4 and TRBJ1-5): ETGVTQSPTHLIKTRGQQVTLRCSSQSGHNTVSWYQQALGQGPQFIFQYYREEENGRGNFPPRFSGLQFPNYSSELNVNALELDDSALYLCASSLDSSNQPQHFGDGTRLSIL.

In its sample, this clone was seen a few times. The J gene is TRBJ1-4, the V gene TRBV19; D might be TRBD1 (6 bases). Deletions cut 4 bases from V and 5 bases from J, with 17 bases between. Germline CDR1 LNHDA, CDR2 SQIVND (reference sequence). This CDR3 comprises 16 residues. The CDR3 region is CASSTNFDRYNEKLFF. The CDR3 region has the DNA TGTGCCAGTAGTACGAATTTCGACAGGTACAATGAAAAACTGTTTTTT.

This sequence joins TRBV28 and TRBJ2-1; 10 nucleotides line up with TRBD1. CDR3 length equals 14 residues. Per the germline V gene, CDR1 is MDHEN and CDR2 is SYDVKM. The junction had 4 bases not matched to a gene; V was cut back by 3 bases and J by 8 bases. The CDR3, as DNA: TGTGCCAGCAGTTTGGGACAGGGGTGGGATGAGCAGTTCTTC. Its protein product is CASSLGQGWDEQFF.

This clone was counted only a few times. Other DNA variants within this sample encode the same CDR3. The V and J genes are TRBV5-1 and TRBJ2-7, with a possible D match to TRBD1 (5 bases). CDR3 length: 14 amino acids. CDR1 and CDR2 (germline): SGHRS, YFSETQ. V was shortened by 0 bases and J by 3 bases, with 10 bases between the two germline ends. In DNA form, the CDR3 reads TGCGCCAGCAGCTTGGAAGGGGATCGCTACGAGCAGTACTTC. This encodes CASSLEGDRYEQYF.

This clone has more than one count but fewer than ten. Other nucleotide sequences from this sample produce the same CDR3. The rearrangement joins TRBV19 to TRBJ1-1; D gene unclear. The V gene's germline CDR1 is LNHDA and CDR2 SQIVND (reference sequence). V gave up 3 bases and J gave up 1 base, with 6 bases separating them. This CDR3 spans 13 amino acids. The CDR3 protein is CASSMSGNTEAFF. For the CDR3, the DNA is TGTGCCAGTAGTATGTCCGGGAACACTGAAGCTTTCTTT.

The chain carries TRBV12-5 and TRBJ2-7; D may be TRBD1 (7 bases). Trimming took 6 bases from V and 4 from J, leaving 16 bases between them. In germline, CDR1 is LGHNT, CDR2 FRNRAP. The CDR3 runs to 14 residues. CDR3 sequence (DNA): TGTGCTAGTGGGCGCGGGACAGCCGCATACGAGCAGTACTTC. It yields the protein CASGRGTAAYEQYF.

The genes are TRBV28 and TRBJ2-5, with D unclear. The V gene lost 5 bases and the J gene lost 5 bases, with 9 bases spanning the gap. CDR3 length: 12 amino acids. CDR1 and CDR2 from the germline V gene are MDHEN and SYDVKM. CDR3 DNA sequence: TGTGCCAGCAGTCCCGACACGGAGACCCAGTACTTC. It codes for CASSPDTETQYF.